The subject of this entry is one T cell receptor beta chain. V dropped 5 bases and J dropped 5 bases, with 15 bases sitting between them. The CDR3 consists of 14 residues. From germline, CDR1 is MNHEY and CDR2 SMNVEV (reference sequence). Per the study methods: Estimation of nucleated cell counts relied on the amplification of reference gene primers. Using immunoSEQ multiplex PCR, the repertoire was profiled, and TCRdb retains in-frame clones only, with some absent. V, J and clone size are those of that table, while D and trimming were read from the DNA. In the table there are about 180,000 clones, 86% of which are singletons. The data originate from a study of blood T cell repertoires in COVID-19. The overall study: Some COVID-19 samples were acute and others convalescent; all came from the United States, Italy and Spain. T cells, B-cell-depleted T cells, or PBMCs provided the cDNA or gDNA that served as material.

The sequenced material came from peripheral blood. The TCR sequence derives from a woman aged 25-40 years with active or convalescent COVID-19. The chain links TRBV27 to TRBJ1-1; the D is unclear. CDR3 DNA: TGTGCCAGCAGTCCCTCAAGGAGTACGACTGAAGCTTTCTTT. Its translation is CASSPSRSTTEAFF.